These T cell receptor beta chains were read from a single sample in a study of blood T cell repertoires in COVID-19. Using immunoSEQ multiplex PCR, the repertoire was profiled, and TCRdb retains in-frame clones only, with some absent. Among under 150,000 clones listed, roughly 89% were seen once. Sequencing input: peripheral blood. The receptors originated from a woman in her forties with acute or convalescent COVID-19. CDR3s include the opening cysteine and the closing phenylalanine or tryptophan. D genes are given only for firm matches. The listing skips clone size in some rows; elsewhere it reads once, few, many or a size class.

>TRBJ1-6|-|TRBV7-2|-
CASSFRSGSPLHF
TGTGCCAGCAGCTTCCGGTCGGGATCACCCCTCCACTTT
>TRBJ1-5|-|TRBV5-8|-
CASSLRRGPQHF
TGTGCCAGCAGCTTGCGCAGGGGGCCCCAGCATTTT
>TRBJ1-1|-|TRBV2|-
CASSFLQGTTEAFF
TGTGCCAGCAGTTTTTTACAGGGTACCACTGAAGCTTTCTTT
>TRBJ1-1|-|TRBV12-3/TRBV12-4|once
CASAGLMNTEAFF
TGTGCCAGCGCCGGACTTATGAACACTGAAGCTTTCTTT
>TRBJ2-6|TRBD1|TRBV2|-
CASSGRLGQATGANVLTF
TGTGCCAGCAGTGGCCGGCTAGGACAGGCCACTGGGGCCAACGTCCTGACTTTC
>TRBJ2-1|TRBD1|TRBV4-3|-
CASSQGTGGHNEQFF
TGCGCCAGCAGCCAAGGGACAGGGGGACACAATGAGCAGTTCTTC
>TRBJ1-1|-|TRBV2|few
CASVDRGRNTEAFF
TGTGCCAGCGTGGACCGGGGGAGAAACACTGAAGCTTTCTTT
>TRBJ2-2|-|TRBV10-3|-
CAIGGAANTGELFF
TGTGCCATCGGGGGGGCGGCGAACACCGGGGAGCTGTTTTTT
>TRBJ2-7|TRBD1|TRBV19|-
CASSTTGTGGYEQYF
TGTGCCAGTAGTACAACCGGGACAGGGGGCTACGAGCAGTACTTC
>TRBJ1-4|-|TRBV2|-
CASSDNRATNEKLFF
TGTGCCAGCAGTGACAACAGAGCAACTAATGAAAAACTGTTTTTT
>TRBJ1-6|-|TRBV30|once
CAWREQFYSPLHF
TGTGCCTGGAGAGAACAGTTTTATTCACCCCTCCACTTT
>TRBJ2-7|-|TRBV24-1|few
CATGHSAGEQYF
TGTGCCACTGGACACTCGGCGGGGGAGCAGTACTTC
>TRBJ2-7|TRBD2|TRBV4-1|few
CASSQGLAGGTYEQYF
TGCGCCAGCAGCCAGGGACTAGCGGGAGGGACCTACGAGCAGTACTTC
>TRBJ1-6|TRBD1|TRBV4-3|-
CASSPERTGVNSPLHF
TGCGCCAGCAGCCCCGAACGGACAGGGGTGAATTCACCCCTCCACTTT
>TRBJ1-1|TRBD1|TRBV25-1|-
CASRTGMEAFF
TGTGCCAGCAGGACAGGGATGGAAGCTTTCTTT
>TRBJ1-2|TRBD1|TRBV7-2|-
CASSLTGQGGYTF
TGTGCCAGCAGCCTAACGGGACAGGGCGGCTACACCTTC
>TRBJ1-2|TRBD1|TRBV2|once
CASQGGSSYGYTF
TGTGCCTCTCAAGGGGGCTCCAGCTATGGCTACACCTTC
>TRBJ2-7|TRBD2|TRBV19|-
CASSTGGYEQYF
TGTGCCAGTAGTACGGGGGGATACGAGCAGTACTTC
>TRBJ2-5|TRBD2|TRBV30|-
CAWGLAPIQETQYF
TGTGCCTGGGGACTAGCTCCAATCCAAGAGACCCAGTACTTC
>TRBJ1-4|-|TRBV5-4|-
CASSLAMGGEKLFF
TGTGCCAGCAGCTTGGCCATGGGAGGCGAAAAACTGTTTTTT
>TRBJ2-5|-|TRBV28|once
CASSLWIGAETQYF
TGTGCCAGCAGTTTATGGATCGGAGCCGAGACCCAGTACTTC
>TRBJ1-4|-|TRBV7-2|-
CASSLPGDEKLFF
TGTGCCAGCAGCTTACCAGGGGATGAAAAACTGTTTTTT
>TRBJ1-1|-|TRBV21-1|once
CASSPTPKDSKNTEAFF
TGTGCCAGCAGTCCCACCCCCAAGGACAGCAAGAACACTGAAGCTTTCTTT
>TRBJ2-7|TRBD1|TRBV7-8|-
CASSRDRNYEQYF
TGTGCCAGCAGCCGGGACAGGAACTACGAGCAGTACTTC
>TRBJ1-6|-|TRBV6-5|-
CASSRRGPNNSPLHF
TGTGCCAGCAGCCGCAGGGGTCCCAATAATTCACCCCTCCACTTT
>TRBJ2-7|-|TRBV30|-
CAWSVASISSYEQYF
TGTGCCTGGAGTGTTGCATCGATCAGCTCCTACGAGCAGTACTTC
>TRBJ1-1|-|TRBV7-3|-
CASTNEANTEAFF
TGTGCCAGCACGAATGAAGCAAACACTGAAGCTTTCTTT
>TRBJ2-5|-|TRBV4-2|-
CASSQGARVGETQYF
TGTGCCAGCAGCCAGGGGGCCCGAGTAGGAGAGACCCAGTACTTC
>TRBJ1-1|-|TRBV14|-
CASSHRGTREAFF
TGTGCCAGCAGCCATCGGGGGACCCGTGAAGCTTTCTTT
>TRBJ2-5|TRBD2|TRBV11-2|-
CASSSGTTETQYF
TGTGCCAGCAGCTCGGGGACTACAGAGACCCAGTACTTC
>TRBJ1-1|-|TRBV7-3|-
CASSFSRNTEAFF
TGTGCCAGCAGCTTTAGTCGAAACACTGAAGCTTTCTTT
>TRBJ2-2|TRBD2|TRBV6-2/TRBV6-3|once
CASSYFGGRNTGELFF
TGTGCCAGCAGTTACTTTGGCGGGAGGAACACCGGGGAGCTGTTTTTT
>TRBJ2-1|TRBD2|TRBV5-5|-
CASSSSSGGSYNEQFF
TGTGCCAGCAGCTCCTCTAGCGGGGGCTCCTACAATGAGCAGTTCTTC
>TRBJ1-1|TRBD1|TRBV13|-
CASSLADRGDTEAFF
TGTGCCAGCAGCTTAGCGGACAGGGGAGACACTGAAGCTTTCTTT
>TRBJ1-1|-|TRBV4-1|once
CASSQPHGKNTEAFF
TGCGCCAGCAGCCAACCACACGGGAAGAACACTGAAGCTTTCTTT
>TRBJ1-1|-|TRBV6-5|few
CASSYSTGYTEAFF
TGTGCCAGCAGTTACTCGACGGGGTACACTGAAGCTTTCTTT
>TRBJ2-1|TRBD2|TRBV7-9|-
CASSLGLAGDNEQFF
TGTGCCAGCAGCTTAGGTCTAGCGGGAGACAATGAGCAGTTCTTC
>TRBJ1-1|-|TRBV3-1/TRBV3-2|-
CASRRRSSWTEAFF
TGTGCCAGCAGAAGGAGGAGCAGTTGGACTGAAGCTTTCTTT
>TRBJ2-1|-|TRBV6-4|-
CASSGGPESNEQFF
TGTGCCAGCAGCGGGGGGCCGGAGAGCAATGAGCAGTTCTTC
>TRBJ1-5|-|TRBV6-4|-
CASSESGGAHQPQHF
TGTGCCAGCAGTGAGTCGGGGGGAGCCCACCAGCCCCAGCATTTT
>TRBJ2-1|-|TRBV7-9|-
CASSATSSWEQFF
TGTGCCAGCAGCGCCACCTCTAGCTGGGAGCAGTTCTTC
>TRBJ2-5|-|TRBV5-6|-
CASSLVGWGETQYF
TGTGCCAGCAGCTTGGTTGGCTGGGGCGAGACCCAGTACTTC